A selection of T cell receptor beta chains follows, all from one sample in a study of T cells in Graves' hyperthyroidism and ophthalmopathy. TCRdb passed the multiplex PCR reads through MiXCR, listing each CDR3 protein once. Here the sample spans 300,000 to 400,000 distinct CDR3 sequences, around 20% being singletons. Sequences were obtained from blood. The origin of the receptors is a woman aged 50 to 65 with Graves' hyperthyroidism. Each CDR3 is given with its conserved first and last residue.

>TRBV7-9
CASSLATGGADTQYF
>TRBV19
CASSIQGGEAFF
>TRBV5-1
CASSPQQETQYF
>TRBV11-3
CASRSGLASNEQFF
>TRBV7-3
CASSSQSNYGYTF
>TRBV20-1
CSAGLAGVQETQYF
>TRBV27
CASSRGRGNQPQHF
>TRBV18
CASSPAGVLRETQYF
>TRBV11-2
CASSRELPVDRYNEQFF
>TRBV5-6
CASSRQGRGAFF